This TCR beta chain came from a study of vaccination and CD4 T cells after COVID-19. About the research overall: The convalescents, six males and four females, included two who were Hispanic. Post-COVID draws came a median roughly 97 days after diagnosis (range 35 to 161).

Treatment described: approximately 10-day PBMC culture with coronavirus spike peptide pools or control peptides (ViraFEST assay). This clonotype showed up just a few times. Its antigen is not identified. The Oncomine TCR Beta short-read assay was what sequenced the DNA obtained from cultured CD4+ T cells. TCRdb recomputed calls from the PCR reads with MiXCR, one row per CDR3 protein. This sample has about 15,000 distinct CDR3 sequences, with less than 55% found just once. The CDR3 totals 15 residues. Germline V gene sequence: CDR1 DFQATT, CDR2 SNEGSKA (reference sequence). V was shortened by 0 bases and J by 7 bases, with 15 bases between the two germline ends.

Sample: CD4+ T cells from blood, cultured in vitro. This clonotype was obtained from a human donor who had recovered from COVID-19. This chain joins TRBV20-1 and TRBJ2-2; D possibly corresponds to TRBD2 (6 bases). The CDR3 DNA is TGCAGTGCTAGAGATCCCTCGGCCGGGAGCGGGGAGCTGTTTTTT. This codes for CSARDPSAGSGELFF.